This T cell receptor beta chain stems from a study of blood T cell repertoires in COVID-19 (dated by TCRdb to 2020 to 2022). Context from the whole study: Samples covering the acute and convalescent phases of COVID-19 were provided by collaborators in the United States, Italy and Spain. Where available, HLA class I and class II types were taken from metadata supplied by the sample provider and were not determined by assay-based typing. The material from the prospective study consisted of cDNA or gDNA derived from T cells, B-cell-depleted T cells, or PBMCs. A freely available public database, intended as a resource for researchers studying the immune response to SARS-CoV-2, is where the repertoires were released. Subjects who had been exposed to COVID-19, were actively infected with it, or had recovered from it provided the deeply sampled blood TCRbeta repertoires that made up the dataset. Sample metadata almost always included a de-identified subject ID, COVID-19 status, age in years and sex. Samples came from the ongoing ImmuneRACE study (first 160 participants) plus 1,254 subjects from 6 global collaborators. Study-level results and caveats: How much clinical and demographic metadata was included differed by source and by participant, and the metadata was provided uncurated.

Counted from cysteine to phenylalanine, this CDR3 has 12 amino acids. The DNA shown is the 36-base CDR3, in frame from base 1. From a lookup of the germline V gene (reference sequence), CDR1 and CDR2 are GTSNPN and SVGIG. The germline ends are 11 bases apart after V is trimmed by 8 bases and J by 1 base. A second Seattle source provided samples from volunteer blood donors who had recovered from COVID-19. Whole blood was collected in K2EDTA tubes by collaborating institutions according to the institutions' own protocols. For TCRbeta analysis, collaborators shipped samples as frozen whole blood, isolated PBMCs, or DNA extracted from either of those sample types. The sample holds one count of this clone. Its antigen is currently not known. Qualities for individual bases were not recorded, and no much larger clone is one base off. The immunoSEQ Assay, a bias-controlled multiplex PCR, was used to amplify TCRbeta CDR3 regions from genomic DNA. The original methods were these. The number of nucleated cells in each sample was estimated from the amplification of reference gene primers within the assay. To quantify the absolute abundance of each unique TCRbeta CDR3 rearrangement, sequence reads were collapsed and filtered. For each sample, productive Simpson clonality was calculated as the square root of Simpson's diversity index across productive rearrangements. TCRdb re-hosts the immuneACCESS table, in-frame sequences only. Its copies lack some clones; in the studies checked, an unresolved V gene accounts for under half of them, and the cause for the rest is not known. V, J and clone size are taken as reported in that table, and D and trimming were inferred from the DNA itself. This sample lists some 260,000 clones; approximately 90% were detected once. The ten largest clonotypes hold 0.75% to 1% of the sample.

The TCR comes from a middle-aged woman who had recovered from COVID-19. The sample taken for sequencing was peripheral blood. This chain joins TRBV30 to TRBJ1-1, with no D gene named confidently. The CDR3 loop reads CAVSRGNTEAFF. At the DNA level, the sequence is TGTGCCGTCTCTCGGGGGAACACTGAAGCTTTCTTT.